This T cell receptor beta chain emerged from a study of PD-L1 blockade in urothelial cancer. Study details: The authors examined blood 3 weeks (second dose) and 6 weeks after treatment start. Study-level results: Pretreatment TCR clonality in blood, when below the median, was predictive of better survival.

Spiked synthetic TCR analogs estimated absolute template abundance per PCR. Assay used: immunoSEQ multiplex PCR; TCRdb lists only in-frame clones, some missing. The table has fewer than 25,000 clones, roughly 89% seen once. V lost 4 bases, J lost 11 bases, and 11 bases stayed unmatched. The CDR3 totals 13 residues. Looked up from germline, CDR1 is SQVTM and CDR2 is ANQGSEA. In regard to this clone: Its antigen is as yet unknown.

The input for sequencing was PBMCs, taken around atezolizumab (anti-PD-L1) treatment. The rearrangement links TRBV29-1 to TRBJ1-5; 7 bases map to TRBD1. The receptor was derived from a man aged 50-59 years with urothelial cancer. CDR3 residues: CSVGGDSGSAQHF. CDR3 nucleotide sequence: TGCAGCGTTGGAGGGGACAGCGGATCCGCCCAGCATTTT.